One T cell receptor (beta chain) is described in this entry. Its antigen remains unknown. CDR1 is LGHDT and CDR2 is YNNKEL in the germline V gene (reference sequence). V was shortened by 0 bases and J by 2 bases, with 8 bases between the two germline ends. This CDR3 is 15 amino acids long. This sample stems from a study of T cell repertoires in cytomegalovirus infection. Study results and caveats: Public TCR beta family frequency separated CMV-and-HLA carriers, including in an independent cohort.

In TCRdb, the reads were re-called with MiXCR into one record per CDR3 protein. Of about 830,000 distinct CDR3 sequences in the sample, less than 35% were seen once. The sequence came from a human donor in good health (CMV status not recorded). Some clones in this sample may be carry-over from other donors' samples. This material consisted of cultured CD8+ T cells from PBMCs, taken from culture after CMV antigen stimulation. The chain couples TRBV3-1 to TRBJ2-1; D call uncertain. The CDR3 loop is CASSQEGRTYNEQFF. The CDR3 coding sequence is TGTGCCAGCAGCCAAGAAGGCCGTACCTACAATGAGCAGTTCTTC.